The entry below gives a single T cell receptor beta chain sequence along with its context. Time point indicated: patch test 2, 6 weeks after DPC sensitization. Treatment noted: therapeutic diphenylcyclopropenone sensitization with weekly scalp DPC. The sample originates from a study of human T cells and chemical hapten exposure. V shed 2 bases and J shed 10 bases, with 6 bases lying between them. This CDR3 is 11 amino acids long. Germline CDR1 and CDR2: SGHRS and YFSETQ. TCRdb called the RACE reads again in MiXCR, with one record for every CDR3 protein. The table lists about 84,000 distinct CDR3 sequences, roughly 10% of them singletons.

This receptor was obtained from a woman aged 50 to 60 with alopecia areata. Some clones in this sample may be carry-over from other donors' samples. This chain uses TRBV5-1 with TRBJ1-4; D is unclear. The source was whole blood, collected in connection with sensitization to the hapten diphenylcyclopropenone (DPC). The CDR3 coding sequence is TGCGCCAGCAGCTTAATGAGAAAACTGTTTTTT. As protein: CASSLMRKLFF. The variable domain in full, completed from reference TRBV5-1 and TRBJ1-4, reads KAGVTQTPRYLIKTRGQQVTLSCSPISGHRSVSWYQQTPGQGLQFLFEYFSETQRNKGNFPGRFSGRQFSNSRSEMNVSTLELGDSALYLCASSLMRKLFFGSGTQLSVL.